What follows are 9 T cell receptor beta chains derived from one specimen sequenced in a study of identical twins. TCRdb fed the 5' RACE reads into MiXCR, producing one record per CDR3 protein. The sample holds about 530,000 distinct CDR3 sequences, about 20% seen once. This sample also belongs to another study, concerning yellow fever vaccine responses in identical twins.

The sequencing input was CD4+ T cells sorted from blood. These receptors came from a woman aged 18-35 years in good health.

The chain couples TRBV2 to TRBJ1-4; D call uncertain. Germline V lookup: CDR1 SNHLY, CDR2 FYNNEI. Trimming stripped 7 bases from V and 0 bases from J, with 15 bases between. The CDR3 consists of 16 residues. The CDR3 reads CASNHRGGTTNEKLFF. The CDR3, as DNA: TGTGCCAGCAACCATCGTGGAGGCACAACTAATGAAAAACTGTTTTTT.

This chain connects TRBV20-1 to TRBJ2-3; 7 positions agree with TRBD2. The germline V gene encodes CDR1 DFQATT and CDR2 SNEGSKA (reference sequence). The CDR3 runs 12 residues. J lost 3 bases, V lost 7 bases, and 4 bases had no gene match. The DNA of the CDR3 is TGCAGTGGGGGGGGGAGGACAGATACGCAGTATTTT. Residues: CSGGGRTDTQYF.

The genes are TRBV18 and TRBJ2-5; 9 bases agree with TRBD1. The CDR3 loop spans 15 amino acids. Germline loops: CDR1 KGHSH, CDR2 LQKENI. V shed 2 bases, J shed 4 bases, and the junction held 5 bases outside the gene matches. The CDR3 spells CASSPNTGGGETQYF. The CDR3 DNA reads TGTGCCAGCTCACCAAACACAGGGGGCGGAGAGACCCAGTACTTC.

The rearrangement links TRBV5-1 to TRBJ1-4; 8 bases line up with TRBD1. Germline lookup yields CDR1 SGHRS and CDR2 YFSETQ. J was trimmed by 3 bases and V by 4 bases; bases with no gene match: 11. The CDR3 extends over 17 amino acids. CDR3 amino acids: CASSVQGARTPNEKLFF. CDR3 bases: TGCGCCAGCAGCGTCCAGGGGGCGCGTACACCTAATGAAAAACTGTTTTTT.

The chain couples TRBV29-1 to TRBJ2-1, with D tentatively TRBD2 (6 bases). This CDR3 has 12 amino acids. Trimming stripped 4 bases from V and 13 bases from J, with 17 bases between. Germline V gene lookup returns CDR1 SQVTM and CDR2 ANQGSEA. CDR3 sequence (DNA): TGCAGCGTTGGGCAAACGGGACTCGTACAGTTCTTC. Encoded protein: CSVGQTGLVQFF.

The J gene is TRBJ2-5, the V gene TRBV28; D is unresolved. V was clipped by 4 bases and J by 2 bases, with 11 bases between them. The V gene's germline CDR1 is MDHEN and CDR2 SYDVKM. This CDR3 contains 14 residues. This CDR3 reads CASSWKRGQETQYF. The CDR3 region has the DNA TGTGCCAGCAGTTGGAAACGCGGACAAGAGACCCAGTACTTC.

In DNA, the CDR3 is TGTGCCAGCAGCACCGGTGGGGGAAACACCGGGGAGCTGTTTTTT. The encoded protein is CASSTGGGNTGELFF. The rearrangement joins TRBV11-1 to TRBJ2-2; D is perhaps TRBD1 or TRBD2 (5 bases each). The CDR3 loop spans 15 amino acids. V was trimmed by 5 bases and J by 2 bases, leaving 12 bases between them. CDR1 is SGHAT and CDR2 is FQDESV in the germline V gene (reference sequence).

This sequence joins TRBV10-3 and TRBJ2-6; TRBD2 is a possible D gene (5 bases). Germline CDR1 reads ENHRY; CDR2 reads SYGVKD. This CDR3 comprises 16 residues. Trimming took 0 bases from V and 4 from J, leaving 10 bases between them. CDR3 DNA sequence: TGTGCCATCAGTGAGTCGGGAGTAGCCGGGGCCAACGTCCTGACTTTC. This gives the protein CAISESGVAGANVLTF.

V and J are TRBV20-1 and TRBJ1-1; tentatively, D is TRBD1 (6 bases). The CDR3 is made up of 15 amino acids. Trimming removed 7 bases at V and 0 bases at J, with 18 bases between. Germline-derived CDR1 and CDR2 are DFQATT and SNEGSKA (reference sequence). CDR3 DNA sequence: TGCAGTGGGGACAAGCAAGGGGAAATGAACACTGAAGCTTTCTTT. Amino acid sequence: CSGDKQGEMNTEAFF.